This is a list of T cell receptor beta chains from one sample in a study of memory B cells and T cells in multiple sclerosis. Their specific antigens are unknown. TCRdb's table, derived via immunoSEQ multiplex PCR, lists solely in-frame clones and lacks some. The profile shows tens of thousands of clones, about 83% of them singletons. The sequenced sample consisted of PBMCs from blood kept in culture. These receptors came from a human donor with multiple sclerosis. Each CDR3 is given with its conserved first and last residue. The D gene is left open where the match is weak. Not every row has a clone size; where given, it reads once, few, many or a size class.

V: TRBV19; size: NA; length: 12; J: TRBJ1-4; D: NA; DNA: TGTGCCAGTACTGGGGATAATGAAAAACTGTTTTTT; CDR3: CASTGDNEKLFF
V: TRBV28; size: NA; length: 15; J: TRBJ1-1; D: NA; DNA: TGTGCCAGCAGTTTATATGGACAGATGAACACTGAAGCTTTCTTT; CDR3: CASSLYGQMNTEAFF
V: TRBV12-2; size: NA; length: 13; J: TRBJ1-2; D: NA; DNA: TGTGCAGGTCGCTTGGGACAGGACACGGTTAACACCTTC; CDR3: CAGRLGQDTVNTF
V: TRBV7-6; size: NA; length: 16; J: TRBJ1-1; D: TRBD1; DNA: TGTGCCAGCAGCCTTAGCAGGGGGCATGAGAACACTGAAGCTTTCTTT; CDR3: CASSLSRGHENTEAFF
V: TRBV29-1; size: NA; length: 11; J: TRBJ2-7; D: NA; DNA: TGCAGCGTTGAAGATGGGGGTGGCACGTACTTC; CDR3: CSVEDGGGTYF
V: TRBV5-1; size: NA; length: 15; J: TRBJ2-1; D: NA; DNA: TGCGCCAGCAGCTTGGAGGGGGGGCCCGGAGATGAGCAGTTCTTC; CDR3: CASSLEGGPGDEQFF
V: TRBV4-1; size: once; length: 13; J: TRBJ2-1; D: NA; DNA: TGCGCCAGCAGCCAAGGTCCGTTGAATGAGCAGTTCTTC; CDR3: CASSQGPLNEQFF
V: TRBV7-3; size: NA; length: 16; J: TRBJ2-1; D: NA; DNA: TGTGCCAGCAGCTTAGCTGGCGGACCCCTATACAATGAGCAGTTCTTC; CDR3: CASSLAGGPLYNEQFF
V: TRBV7-6; size: NA; length: 15; J: TRBJ2-5; D: TRBD2; DNA: TGTGCCAGCAGCTTCCTAGCGGGGGGGCAAGAGACCCAGTACTTC; CDR3: CASSFLAGGQETQYF
V: TRBV28; size: NA; length: 14; J: TRBJ1-4; D: TRBD1; DNA: TGTGCCAGCAGTAAGACAGGGTTTAATGAAAAACTGTTTTTT; CDR3: CASSKTGFNEKLFF
V: TRBV5-4; size: NA; length: 14; J: TRBJ2-6; D: NA; DNA: TGTGCCAGCAGCTTGGAATCTGGGGCCAACGTCCTGACTTTC; CDR3: CASSLESGANVLTF
V: TRBV6-1; size: NA; length: 14; J: TRBJ2-3; D: NA; DNA: TGTGCCAGCAGGGAGACAGGTAGCACAGATACGCAGTATTTT; CDR3: CASRETGSTDTQYF
V: TRBV4-2; size: NA; length: 15; J: TRBJ1-5; D: NA; DNA: TGTGCCAGCAGCCCCGCAAGGAGCTCGAATCAGCCCCAGCATTTT; CDR3: CASSPARSSNQPQHF
V: TRBV15; size: once; length: 14; J: TRBJ2-1; D: NA; DNA: TGTGCCACCAGCAGAGGAATGAGAGACAGGGAGCAGTTCTTC; CDR3: CATSRGMRDREQFF
V: TRBV10-3; size: NA; length: 15; J: TRBJ2-3; D: NA; DNA: TGTGCCATCACCTCGGCTCCCCTATCGTCCGGTACGCAGTATTTT; CDR3: CAITSAPLSSGTQYF
V: TRBV7-3; size: NA; length: 13; J: TRBJ1-2; D: TRBD1; DNA: TGTGCCAGCAGCGTAACTACAGGGGCTGGCTACACCTTC; CDR3: CASSVTTGAGYTF
V: TRBV5-4; size: once; length: 13; J: TRBJ1-4; D: NA; DNA: TGTGCCAGCAGCCAGGGTCCCCATGAACAACTGTTTTTT; CDR3: CASSQGPHEQLFF
V: TRBV19; size: few; length: 16; J: TRBJ1-5; D: NA; DNA: TGTGCCACTAACCCGGGACACCCAACTAGCAATCAGCCCCAGCATTTT; CDR3: CATNPGHPTSNQPQHF
V: TRBV9; size: NA; length: 13; J: TRBJ2-7; D: NA; DNA: TGTGCCAGCTCCTTACCCCCATTCTACGAGCAGTACTTC; CDR3: CASSLPPFYEQYF
V: TRBV6-5; size: NA; length: 11; J: TRBJ1-6; D: NA; DNA: TGTGCCAGCAGAAGCAATTCACCCCTCCACTTT; CDR3: CASRSNSPLHF
V: TRBV6-5; size: NA; length: 14; J: TRBJ2-7; D: NA; DNA: TGTGCCAGCAGGATGACAAGTACAAGCTACGAGCAGTACTTC; CDR3: CASRMTSTSYEQYF
V: TRBV15; size: once; length: 12; J: TRBJ2-7; D: NA; DNA: TGTGCCACCAGCAGAGATGAGGACGAGCAGTACTTC; CDR3: CATSRDEDEQYF
V: TRBV4-1; size: NA; length: 15; J: TRBJ1-4; D: TRBD1; DNA: TGCGCCAGCAGCGCAGACAGGGCACCTAATGAAAAACTGTTTTTT; CDR3: CASSADRAPNEKLFF
V: TRBV6-6; size: NA; length: 15; J: TRBJ1-5; D: NA; DNA: TGTGCCAGCACTGACAGACAGAAATTCAATCAGCCCCAGCATTTT; CDR3: CASTDRQKFNQPQHF
V: TRBV4-2; size: NA; length: 14; J: TRBJ2-3; D: NA; DNA: TGTGCCAGCAGCCAAGATTTGGGGCTAGGGACGCAGTATTTT; CDR3: CASSQDLGLGTQYF
V: TRBV19; size: few; length: 13; J: TRBJ2-5; D: NA; DNA: TGTGCCAGTAGTGGCCTGTACCAAGAGACCCAGTACTTC; CDR3: CASSGLYQETQYF
V: TRBV11-2; size: NA; length: 14; J: TRBJ1-1; D: NA; DNA: TGTGCCAGCAGCTTTTGGGGGGTGAGCACTGAAGCTTTCTTT; CDR3: CASSFWGVSTEAFF
V: TRBV5-5; size: NA; length: 16; J: TRBJ2-7; D: NA; DNA: TGTGCCAGCAGCTCCATTGGTGGCGCCATCTCCTACGAGCAGTACTTC; CDR3: CASSSIGGAISYEQYF